These T cell receptor beta chains were read from a single sample in a study of cytomegalovirus exposure and HLA in healthy donors. The data were produced by immunoSEQ multiplex PCR, yet TCRdb's version contains in-frame clones alone and is incomplete. The sample includes over 200,000 clones, roughly 89% of them seen just once. The sequencing sample was made of PBMCs. These receptors all come from a woman aged 18-35 years in good health and CMV-seronegative. Both conserved end residues are part of each CDR3. A D gene is named only where the DNA matches it firmly.

v_gene,d_gene,CDR3aa
TRBV29-1,-,CSVEVTEGTEAFF
TRBV7-8,-,CASSPDRMRVTEAFF
TRBV5-5,-,CASSLDGGELFF
TRBV5-1,-,CASSLGGTADTQYF
TRBV6-6,TRBD1,CASRESSGQEYNEQFF
TRBV28,TRBD1,CASSPRTGPFAGELFF
TRBV5-8,-,CASSLGQNAQPQHF
TRBV27,TRBD1,CASSLTGTGVKTQYF
TRBV6-4,-,CASSTRQASGELFF
TRBV19,TRBD1,CASSNQGATLHYEQYF
TRBV6-5,TRBD2,CASSNRGRETYEQYF
TRBV19,-,CASRLRGTAYEQYF
TRBV5-1,-,CASSMDGVSTDTQYF
TRBV7-2,TRBD1,CASSLASGGGEQYF
TRBV5-1,TRBD1,CASSFGDSADGYTF
TRBV10-3,-,CAISENRDSGNTIYF
TRBV10-3,-,CAISDRSDEQFF
TRBV9,-,CASSPPHHGRGAFF
TRBV7-3,TRBD1,CASSLTGTGGLHGYTF
TRBV13,TRBD1,CASSLGQGGTDTQYF
TRBV5-1,-,CASSLGGNLNTEAFF
TRBV2,-,CASDRASNQPQHF
TRBV6-1,-,CASSELLSASLGKRGHTEAFF
TRBV18,-,CASSPGKGTYNEQFF
TRBV7-8,-,CASSFSDTRGSPLHF
TRBV7-6,TRBD2,CASSPGGGSGADEQFF
TRBV13,TRBD1,CASSLDRGNEKLFF
TRBV7-2,-,CASSLQGQNTEAFF